These T cell receptor beta chains were read from a single sample in a study of identical twins. TCRdb re-analysed the 5' RACE reads in MiXCR, keeping a single row per CDR3 protein. The profile shows some 560,000 distinct CDR3 sequences, around 9.6% of them singletons. This sample was also put to use in a study of yellow fever vaccine responses in identical twins.

Sequencing used PBMCs. These receptors were collected from a woman in her late teens or twenties in good health. Each CDR3 is given with its conserved first and last residue. D genes are given only for firm matches. Not every row has a clone size; where given, it reads once, few, many or a size class.

j_call d_call clone_size v_call cdr3_aa cdr3_nt
TRBJ2-1 - - TRBV6-1 CASSRERAGPNEQFF TGTGCCAGCAGCCGAGAAAGGGCAGGCCCAAATGAGCAGTTCTTC
TRBJ2-1 TRBD2 many TRBV5-1 CASSSPGLAGVRWDEQFF TGCGCCAGCAGCTCTCCGGGACTAGCGGGAGTTCGGTGGGATGAGCAGTTCTTC
TRBJ2-1 - - TRBV7-2 CASSLTHSYNEQFF TGTGCCAGCAGCTTAACACACTCCTACAATGAGCAGTTCTTC
TRBJ2-2 TRBD1 few TRBV6-1 CATEDRESGELFF TGTGCCACCGAGGACAGGGAATCCGGGGAGCTGTTTTTT
TRBJ2-1 TRBD2 - TRBV5-1 CASSGEPSGSSYNEQFF TGCGCCAGCAGCGGGGAACCTAGCGGCAGCTCCTACAATGAGCAGTTCTTC
TRBJ2-7 TRBD1 few TRBV10-3 CAISESGTGGYEQYF TGTGCCATCAGTGAGTCCGGGACAGGAGGCTACGAGCAGTACTTC
TRBJ2-7 - many TRBV4-1 CASSQATGGSYEQYF TGCGCCAGCAGCCAAGCAACAGGCGGATCCTACGAGCAGTACTTC
TRBJ2-5 TRBD2 many TRBV4-2 CASSQDPAGGPETQYF TGTGCCAGCAGCCAAGACCCAGCGGGAGGGCCTGAGACCCAGTACTTC
TRBJ2-7 - - TRBV20-1 CSAVDTGTYEQYF TGCAGTGCGGTGGACACCGGAACCTACGAGCAGTACTTC
TRBJ2-1 - - TRBV20-1 CSARRRLDYYNEQFF TGCAGTGCTAGAAGAAGACTAGACTACTACAATGAGCAGTTCTTC
TRBJ2-7 - few TRBV12-3/TRBV12-4 CASSPSRGEQYF TGTGCCAGCAGTCCTTCTAGAGGCGAGCAGTACTTC
TRBJ2-1 - few TRBV29-1 CSGTRGTNEQFF TGCAGCGGAACTAGGGGGACCAATGAGCAGTTCTTC
TRBJ2-3 - - TRBV10-1 CASTSDLTSTDTQYF TGCGCCAGCACGTCCGATCTCACATCCACAGATACGCAGTATTTT
TRBJ2-7 - - TRBV7-2 CASSPTGLNSYEQYF TGTGCCAGCAGCCCTACGGGACTGAATTCCTACGAGCAGTACTTC
TRBJ2-4 - - TRBV15 CATSRGVGENIQYF TGTGCCACCAGCCGCGGGGTAGGGGAAAACATTCAGTACTTC
TRBJ2-7 TRBD1 many TRBV12-3/TRBV12-4 CASRSTGREQYF TGTGCCAGCAGGTCGACAGGGAGAGAGCAGTACTTC
TRBJ2-7 TRBD1 - TRBV6-2/TRBV6-3 CASRDPDRELSF TGTGCCAGCAGGGACCCGGACAGGGAACTGTCCTTC
TRBJ2-3 - few TRBV6-1 CASTQAGPPDTQYF TGTGCCAGCACCCAGGCCGGGCCCCCAGATACGCAGTATTTT
TRBJ1-4 TRBD1 - TRBV29-1 CSARTGAGEKLFF TGCAGCGCCCGGACAGGGGCTGGCGAAAAACTGTTTTTT
TRBJ2-1 TRBD2 few TRBV5-6 CASSGQRGGSNEQFF TGTGCCAGCAGCGGTCAGCGGGGGGGCTCCAATGAGCAGTTCTTC
TRBJ2-3 - few TRBV20-1 CSARTEGHTDTQYF TGCAGTGCTAGGACGGAGGGCCACACAGATACGCAGTATTTT
TRBJ1-6 - - TRBV5-1 CASSANPNSPLHF TGCGCCAGCAGTGCCAATCCCAATTCACCCCTCCACTTT
TRBJ2-5 - many TRBV19 CASSTFPDLAGWETQYF TGTGCCAGTAGTACTTTCCCTGATCTCGCGGGATGGGAGACCCAGTACTTC
TRBJ2-2 - - TRBV6-1 CASTQGGAAGELFF TGTGCCAGCACCCAGGGGGGGGCGGCCGGGGAGCTGTTTTTT
TRBJ2-3 TRBD1 few TRBV9 CASSEDRGNTDTQYF TGTGCCAGCAGCGAAGACAGGGGCAACACAGATACGCAGTATTTT
TRBJ1-1 TRBD1 few TRBV20-1 CSAPNPTGYRPNTEAFF TGCAGTGCCCCTAACCCGACAGGGTATCGCCCGAACACTGAAGCTTTCTTT
TRBJ2-3 - - TRBV7-9 CASSPRETGADTKYF TGTGCCAGCAGCCCGAGGGAGACTGGGGCAGATACCAAGTATTTT
TRBJ2-2 - - TRBV12-3/TRBV12-4 CSSSLQNTGELFF TGTTCCAGCAGTCTCCAGAACACCGGGGAGCTGTTTTTT
TRBJ2-7 - few TRBV21-1 CASSKGTSAYEQYF TGTGCCAGCAGCAAAGGGACTAGCGCGTACGAGCAGTACTTC
TRBJ1-1 TRBD1 - TRBV6-2/TRBV6-3 CASRGTGRTFLGAFF TGTGCCAGCAGGGGGACAGGACGAACTTTCCTGGGAGCTTTCTTT
TRBJ2-3 TRBD1 few TRBV4-1 CASSLRTGGNTDTQYF TGCGCCAGCAGCCTAAGGACAGGGGGCAACACAGATACGCAGTATTTT
TRBJ2-1 TRBD2 many TRBV5-1 CASSRTSGQNNEQFF TGCGCCAGCAGCCGGACTAGCGGACAAAACAATGAGCAGTTCTTC
TRBJ2-1 - few TRBV3-1 CASSQPYNEQFF TGTGCCAGCAGCCAGCCCTACAATGAGCAGTTCTTC
TRBJ1-1 - - TRBV6-2/TRBV6-3 CASSYDAHQSMNTEAFF TGTGCCAGCAGTTACGACGCCCATCAGTCTATGAACACTGAAGCTTTCTTT
TRBJ1-1 - - TRBV15 CATGGVVLGTEAFF TGTGCCACCGGCGGGGTCGTGCTTGGCACTGAAGCTTTCTTT
TRBJ1-1 - many TRBV5-1 CASSGPGGLNTEAFF TGCGCCAGCAGCGGCCCGGGGGGGTTGAACACTGAAGCTTTCTTT
TRBJ2-2 - few TRBV7-9 CASSLGGGSTGELFF TGTGCCAGCAGCTTAGGAGGGGGATCCACCGGGGAGCTGTTTTTT
TRBJ2-3 TRBD2 - TRBV20-1 CSARSPGSGSKDTQYF TGCAGTGCTAGATCCCCAGGGAGCGGGAGTAAAGATACGCAGTATTTT
TRBJ2-7 - few TRBV11-2 CASTPVGGPTYEQYF TGTGCCAGCACCCCTGTCGGGGGTCCAACCTACGAGCAGTACTTC
TRBJ1-1 - - TRBV15 CATSRDLGPQLGLTSRGRTEAFF TGTGCCACCAGCAGAGATCTCGGGCCACAGCTGGGGCTTACGTCCAGGGGTCGCACTGAAGCTTTCTTT
TRBJ2-2 TRBD2 few TRBV6-2/TRBV6-3 CASYLAGSMGTGELFF TGTGCCAGCTATCTAGCGGGATCTATGGGCACCGGGGAGCTGTTTTTT
TRBJ2-5 - - TRBV10-3 CAISGASPGGSETQYF TGTGCCATCAGTGGAGCTTCGCCTGGGGGGTCGGAGACCCAGTACTTC
TRBJ1-6 - - TRBV25-1 CASSESGTGNSPLHF TGTGCCAGCAGTGAATCCGGGACGGGCAATTCACCCCTCCACTTT
TRBJ2-7 - - TRBV5-1 CASSLRSVLDEQYF TGCGCCAGCAGCTTGAGATCGGTTCTGGACGAGCAGTACTTC
TRBJ2-5 - few TRBV19 CASSIGQGRIKTQYF TGTGCCAGTAGTATCGGGCAGGGGCGCATAAAGACCCAGTACTTC
TRBJ2-3 TRBD2 many TRBV12-3/TRBV12-4 CASRLGTSGRTDTQYF TGTGCCAGCAGACTAGGGACTAGCGGACGCACAGATACGCAGTATTTT
TRBJ2-5 TRBD2 - TRBV3-1 CASSIRSGGMGETQYF TGTGCCAGCAGCATTCGAAGCGGGGGGATGGGAGAGACCCAGTACTTC
TRBJ2-3 - - TRBV10-3 CAIRYGDTQYF TGTGCCATCCGATACGGAGATACGCAGTATTTT
TRBJ2-7 TRBD1 - TRBV12-3/TRBV12-4 CASSLWDRVSEQYF TGTGCCAGCAGTTTATGGGACAGGGTGTCGGAGCAGTACTTC
TRBJ2-3 - few TRBV10-3 CAIRSRTTGKDTDTQYF TGTGCCATCAGGAGCCGGACAACAGGGAAAGACACAGATACGCAGTATTTT